This passage covers 11 T cell receptor beta chains from one sample sequenced in a study of blood T cell repertoires in COVID-19. Assay: immunoSEQ multiplex PCR; the TCRdb copy retains only in-frame clones and omits some. Of 70,000 to 95,000 clones in the sample, roughly 79% were seen once. Sequenced sample: peripheral blood. The receptors shown here come from a human donor in a cohort sampled during active COVID-19.

This clone was found a few times. This rearrangement joins TRBV18 to TRBJ2-3; D gene unclear. V was trimmed by 1 base and J by 2 bases, leaving 13 bases between them. The CDR3 sequence is 16 residues long. Germline values: CDR1 KGHSH, CDR2 LQKENI. CDR3 nucleotides: TGTGCCAGCTCACCACGTCGTGCGCAGGACACAGATACGCAGTATTTT. Its protein is CASSPRRAQDTDTQYF.

The chain recombines TRBV12-3 or TRBV12-4 with TRBJ2-1, with D maybe TRBD2 (6 bases). This CDR3 is 13 amino acids long. Trimming cost V 6 bases and J 9 bases, with 15 bases left between them. The CDR3 region has the DNA TGTGCCAGCAGGGGGACTGAACTGGGTGAGCAGTTCTTC. Protein sequence: CASRGTELGEQFF.

The V gene is TRBV29-1, the J gene TRBJ2-7, with TRBD2 identical over 14 bases. The CDR3 length is 15 residues. V trimming: 4 bases; J trimming: 4 bases; junction bases outside the gene matches: 6. Germline loops: CDR1 SQVTM, CDR2 ANQGSEA. The CDR3 spells CSVAVGLAGVYEQYF. CDR3 DNA sequence: TGCAGCGTTGCAGTGGGACTAGCGGGAGTATACGAGCAGTACTTC.

The V call is TRBV7-3, the J call TRBJ2-7, with no clear D. CDR3 length equals 14 residues. V lost 7 bases to trimming and J lost 2 bases, with 15 bases between them. Per the germline V gene, CDR1 is SGHTA and CDR2 is FQGTGA. The CDR3 coding sequence is TGTGCCAGCACCATAGTCCCCTCGACCTACGAGCAGTACTTC. Amino acids: CASTIVPSTYEQYF. Together with reference TRBV7-3 and TRBJ2-7, the CDR3 gives the full variable domain: GAGVSQTPSNKVTEKGKYVELRCDPISGHTALYWYRQSLGQGPEFLIYFQGTGAADDSGLPNDRFFAVRPEGSVSTLKIQRTERGDSAVYLCASTIVPSTYEQYFGPGTRLTVT.

The count of this clone is one. The rearrangement links TRBV28 to TRBJ2-3; the match to TRBD2 covers 10 bases. V was clipped by 1 base and J by 4 bases; unmatched bases: 5. Germline CDR1 and CDR2: MDHEN and SYDVKM. The CDR3 covers 16 residues. The CDR3 coding sequence is TGTGCCAGCAGTTTATTTACGAGCGGGAGGGCAGATACGCAGTATTTT. The encoded protein is CASSLFTSGRADTQYF.

This sequence joins TRBV6-1 and TRBJ2-1; 11 nucleotides agree with TRBD2. CDR1 and CDR2 from the germline V gene are MNHNS and SASEGT. The CDR3 length is 15 residues. Trimming cost V 2 bases and J 7 bases; bases outside gene matches: 4. The CDR3 DNA reads as TGTGCCAGCAGTGAAACTAGCGGGAGTGTGAATGAGCAGTTCTTC. It is translated as CASSETSGSVNEQFF.

The genes are TRBV27 and TRBJ2-7; a weak D match, TRBD1 (6 bases). The CDR3 length is 14 residues. The V end lost 3 bases, the J end lost 6 bases, and 15 bases lay between the germline ends. Germline V gene sequence: CDR1 MNHEY, CDR2 SMNVEV (reference sequence). Here the CDR3 DNA reads TGTGCCAGCAGTTTTGGGGGCATTGCCTCCGAGCAGTACTTC. Protein: CASSFGGIASEQYF.

The gene calls are TRBV7-2 and TRBJ2-3; TRBD1 matches at 7 bases. The V gene end was trimmed by 5 bases and the J gene end by 1 base; junction bases not matched to a gene: 6. Germline assignment: CDR1 SGHTA and CDR2 FQGNSA. The CDR3 length is 15 residues. Here the CDR3 DNA reads TGTGCCAGCAGCATCCGGGACAGCCGCACAGATACGCAGTATTTT. This encodes CASSIRDSRTDTQYF.

This chain links TRBV4-1 with TRBJ2-3, with TRBD2 identical over 8 bases. CDR1 is MGHRA and CDR2 is YSYEKL in the germline V gene. The CDR3 has 18 residues. V lost 0 bases, J lost 6 bases, and 14 bases stayed unmatched. CDR3 in DNA: TGCGCCAGCAGCCAAGAGGGGTCGGGCGGGGGGCCGGGCGATACGCAGTATTTT. This encodes CASSQEGSGGGPGDTQYF.

This rearrangement joins TRBV5-1 to TRBJ1-1, with D perhaps matching TRBD1 (5 bases). Per germline, CDR1 SGHRS and CDR2 YFSETQ. The CDR3 has 15 residues. Trimming stripped 7 bases from V and 3 bases from J, with 19 bases between. The CDR3: CASYGGGGGHTEAFF. In DNA form, the CDR3 reads TGCGCCAGCTATGGCGGGGGTGGTGGTCACACTGAAGCTTTCTTT.

The rearrangement uses TRBV6-2 or TRBV6-3 and TRBJ2-5, with TRBD2 matching over 8 bases. Germline CDR1 and CDR2: MNHEY and SVGEGT. This CDR3 region has 18 residues. V gave up 0 bases and J gave up 1 base; unmatched junction bases: 10. The DNA for the CDR3 is TGTGCCAGCAGTTACTCTACCCACCGCGGGGGGAGCCAAGAGACCCAGTACTTC. This translates into CASSYSTHRGGSQETQYF.